The T cell receptor beta chain described here comes from a study of Ad26.COV2.S vaccination and SARS-CoV-2 variants. Generated by immunoSEQ multiplex PCR, the TCRdb table keeps only in-frame clones and is missing some. The profile shows roughly 320,000 clones, around 87% of them singletons. Trimming stripped 6 bases from V and 5 bases from J, with 13 bases between. The V gene's germline CDR1 is MGHRA and CDR2 YSYEKL. The CDR3 spans 14 residues. Treatment indicated: about 20 received Ad26.COV2.S at low or high dose, single or two shots; about 5 received placebo; per-sample allocation not given. Samples came from day 63 after the first vaccine or placebo injection.

The TCR comes from a person between 18 and 59 years old who received the Ad26.COV2.S COVID-19 vaccine or a placebo. The material was peripheral blood, obtained in a trial of Ad26.COV2.S vaccine versus placebo. This rearrangement joins TRBV4-1 to TRBJ1-4; TRBD1 is a possible D gene (6 bases). The CDR3 loop reads CASREDSKNEKLFF. Here the CDR3 DNA reads TGCGCCAGCAGGGAGGACAGCAAAAATGAAAAACTGTTTTTT.